This T cell receptor (beta chain) was documented in a study of post-analysis software for immune sequencing data. Study-wide points: Those with multiple sclerosis, the patient group, showed significantly lower normalized Chao1 diversity than controls. Elevated frequency relative to controls characterized roughly five TRBV segments in patients, TRBV5-6, TRBV5-1 and TRBV20-1 among them.

About this clonotype itself: What it binds is not known.

CDR1 and CDR2 from the germline V gene are LGHDT and YNNKEL (reference sequence). Trimming pared 4 bases from V and 1 base from J, leaving 13 bases between. The CDR3 extends over 15 amino acids. Unique molecular identifiers tagged the TCR beta cDNA libraries. Once 1 to 10 million T cells were used, about half a million cDNA molecules resulted. Using its own MiXCR run on the PCR reads, TCRdb lists one record per CDR3 protein. Here the sample spans about 770,000 distinct CDR3 sequences, around 46% being singletons. Material: blood. This chain joins TRBV3-1 and TRBJ1-2, with a weak D call TRBD1 (5 bases). This clonotype was sampled from a girl aged 10-17 years with multiple sclerosis. This CDR3 is CASSPRDSRNYGYTF. For the CDR3, the DNA is TGTGCCAGCAGCCCCCGGGACTCTCGTAACTATGGCTACACCTTC.